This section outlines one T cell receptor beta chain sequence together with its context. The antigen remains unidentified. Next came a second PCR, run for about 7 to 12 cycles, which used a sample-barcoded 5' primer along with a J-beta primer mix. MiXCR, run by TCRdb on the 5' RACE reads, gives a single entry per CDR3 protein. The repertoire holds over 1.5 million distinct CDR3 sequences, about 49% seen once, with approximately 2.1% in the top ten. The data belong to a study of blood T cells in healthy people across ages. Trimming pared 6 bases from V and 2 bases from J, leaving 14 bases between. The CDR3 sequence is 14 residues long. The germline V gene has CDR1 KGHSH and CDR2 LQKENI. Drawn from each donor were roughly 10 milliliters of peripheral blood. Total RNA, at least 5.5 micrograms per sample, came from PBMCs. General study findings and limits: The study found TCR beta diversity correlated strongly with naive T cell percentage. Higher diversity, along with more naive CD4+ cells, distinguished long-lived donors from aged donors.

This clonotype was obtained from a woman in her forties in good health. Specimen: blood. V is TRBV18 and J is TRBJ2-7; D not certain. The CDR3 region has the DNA TGTGCCAGCTCTCCGCCATCATGGACCTACGAGCAGTACTTC. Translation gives CASSPPSWTYEQYF.